What follows are 18 T cell receptor beta chains derived from one specimen sequenced in a study of CD8+ T cells in alopecia areata. After isolation, RNA underwent reverse transcription to generate cDNA as the sequencing template. Libraries were prepared by immunoSEQ multiplex PCR; TCRdb keeps only in-frame clonotypes and omits some of them. The profile shows over 100,000 clones, approximately 49% of them singletons. The source was CD8+ T cells sorted from blood, collected at week 0. All receptors derive from a human donor with alopecia areata.

The gene calls are TRBV13 and TRBJ1-2; 7 nucleotides match TRBD1. Germline trimming cut 0 bases from V and 4 bases from J; bases unmatched to any gene: 5. The CDR3 spans 15 residues. In germline, CDR1 is PRHDT, CDR2 FYEKMQ (reference sequence). The CDR3 coding sequence is TGTGCCAGCAGCTTAGGCCGAGGGGACAGCTATGGCTACACCTTC. This sequence encodes CASSLGRGDSYGYTF.

This chain joins TRBV7-9 and TRBJ2-7, with a tentative D call TRBD1 (6 bases). The CDR3 consists of 17 residues. V lost 5 bases and J lost 3, with 23 bases in between. The germline gives CDR1 SEHNR, CDR2 FQNEAQ (reference sequence). CDR3 DNA: TGTGCCAGCAGCGTGTCGGTCCTTGTTCACAGGGACTACGAGCAGTACTTC. Translated, it gives CASSVSVLVHRDYEQYF.

A remark on this clone: A junction end diverges from the germline sequence, so it may reflect a read error. The J gene is TRBJ1-2, the V gene TRBV7-9; unclear D gene. CDR1 is SEHNR, CDR2 FQNEAQ, per germline (reference sequence). This CDR3 has 12 amino acids. The CDR3 region has the DNA TGTGCCAGCAGTTCGTGGGCGGATTTGCCTCACTTC. It specifies CASSSWADLPHF.

The V gene is TRBV5-4, the J gene TRBJ1-2; D is uncertain. Between the trimmed V and J ends, which lost 1 base and 6 bases, there was a span of 13 bases. CDR1 and CDR2 (germline): SGHNT, YYREEE (reference sequence). CDR3 size: 14 residues. The CDR3 is CASSLMSGSHGYTF. The CDR3 region has the DNA TGTGCCAGCAGCTTGATGAGTGGATCCCATGGCTACACCTTC.

This clone has ten or more counts. The chain joins TRBV7-9 to TRBJ2-2, with 12 positions matching TRBD2. Germline CDR1 is SEHNR and CDR2 is FQNEAQ (reference sequence). The ends lost 0 bases at V and 4 bases at J; junction bases unmatched: 3. The CDR3 is 17 residues long. CDR3 coding DNA: TGTGCCAGCAGCTTAGCCTCGGGACTAGCGGGCACCGGGGAGCTGTTTTTT. This translates into CASSLASGLAGTGELFF.

The rearrangement joins TRBV5-1 to TRBJ2-7; tentative D call: TRBD1 (5 bases). The CDR3 sequence is 15 residues long. The germline V gene has CDR1 SGHRS and CDR2 YFSETQ. V lost 5 bases and J lost 2, with 17 bases in between. The CDR3 DNA follows: TGCGCCAGCAGTTCCACCTTGACAGAGGCCTACGAGCAGTACTTC. Amino acid sequence: CASSSTLTEAYEQYF. Full variable domain (rest looked up from reference TRBV5-1 and TRBJ2-7): KAGVTQTPRYLIKTRGQQVTLSCSPISGHRSVSWYQQTPGQGLQFLFEYFSETQRNKGNFPGRFSGRQFSNSRSEMNVSTLELGDSALYLCASSSTLTEAYEQYFGPGTRLTVT.

V usage is TRBV29-1 and J usage is TRBJ2-1; the D gene is possibly TRBD2 (5 bases). Germline loops: CDR1 SQVTM, CDR2 ANQGSEA. CDR3 size: 16 residues. With 0 bases removed from V and 2 bases from J, the gap between germline ends came to 14 bases. The CDR3 DNA reads as TGCAGCGTTGAAGATCTAGAGGGTAGGGCCTACAATGAGCAGTTCTTC. Translated: CSVEDLEGRAYNEQFF.

The rearrangement uses TRBV5-6 and TRBJ2-3; possibly TRBD2 for D (6 bases). The CDR3 has 13 residues. Germline-derived CDR1 and CDR2 are SGHDT and YYEEEE. The V end was cut by 3 bases, the J end by 1 base, with 6 bases between. DNA for the CDR3: TGTGCCAGCAGCTGGGGGGGCACAGATACGCAGTATTTT. The encoded protein is CASSWGGTDTQYF. Supplemented by reference TRBV5-6 and TRBJ2-3, the full variable domain reads DAGVTQSPTHLIKTRGQQVTLRCSPKSGHDTVSWYQQALGQGPQFIFQYYEEEERQRGNFPDRFSGHQFPNYSSELNVNALLLGDSALYLCASSWGGTDTQYFGPGTRLTVL.

The chain carries TRBV29-1 and TRBJ1-2; no definite D call. Trimming took 0 bases from V and 6 from J, leaving 23 bases between them. The CDR3 is made up of 17 amino acids. From germline, CDR1 is SQVTM and CDR2 ANQGSEA. This CDR3 reads CSVEEGSGSWQLDGYTF. CDR3 nucleotides: TGCAGCGTTGAAGAAGGGTCCGGAAGCTGGCAGTTGGATGGCTACACCTTC.

This clone was observed a handful of times. The chain has TRBV19 and TRBJ1-2, with 7 bases matching TRBD1. Germline CDR1 and CDR2: LNHDA and SQIVND (reference sequence). The junction had 6 bases not matched to a gene; V was cut back by 3 bases and J by 8 bases. The CDR3 spans 13 residues. The CDR3 coding sequence is TGTGCCAGTAGTATGCAGGGGGGACGAGGCTACACCTTC. This codes for CASSMQGGRGYTF. The entire variable domain, with the rest obtained from reference TRBV19 and TRBJ1-2, is as follows: DGGITQSPKYLFRKEGQNVTLSCEQNLNHDAMYWYRQDPGQGLRLIYYSQIVNDFQKGDIAEGYSVSREKKESFPLTVTSAQKNPTAFYLCASSMQGGRGYTFGSGTRLTVV.

This chain links TRBV7-6 with TRBJ1-5; D may be TRBD1 (5 bases). The germline V gene encodes CDR1 SGHVS and CDR2 FNYEAQ. CDR3 length equals 14 residues. The V end lost 2 bases, the J end lost 8 bases, and 13 bases lay between the germline ends. CDR3 sequence: CASSLLAGIEPQHF. The CDR3 region has the DNA TGTGCCAGCAGCTTACTAGCAGGGATTGAGCCCCAGCATTTT. Full variable domain (rest looked up from reference TRBV7-6 and TRBJ1-5): GAGVSQSPRYKVTKRGQDVALRCDPISGHVSLYWYRQALGQGPEFLTYFNYEAQQDKSGLPNDRFSAERPEGSISTLTIQRTEQRDSAMYRCASSLLAGIEPQHFGDGTRLSIL.

This clone was observed a handful of times. This rearrangement joins TRBV7-9 to TRBJ1-2, with a weak D call TRBD1 (5 bases). Trimming pared 5 bases from V and 6 bases from J, leaving 13 bases between. Germline V gives CDR1 SEHNR, CDR2 FQNEAQ (reference sequence). This CDR3 spans 13 amino acids. CDR3 DNA sequence: TGTGCCAGCAGCCTAGGGGACCTCAATGGCTACACCTTC. It is translated as CASSLGDLNGYTF.

V is TRBV5-4 and J is TRBJ1-1; D gene ambiguous. V was pared by 1 base and J by 0 bases, with 7 bases between. Germline CDR1 reads SGHNT; CDR2 reads YYREEE (reference sequence). The CDR3 is 14 amino acids. CDR3 nucleotide sequence: TGTGCCAGCAGCTTGTTCGGACTGAACACTGAAGCTTTCTTT. As protein: CASSLFGLNTEAFF. Full variable domain (rest looked up from reference TRBV5-4 and TRBJ1-1): ETGVTQSPTHLIKTRGQQVTLRCSSQSGHNTVSWYQQALGQGPQFIFQYYREEENGRGNFPPRFSGLQFPNYSSELNVNALELDDSALYLCASSLFGLNTEAFFGQGTRLTVV.

This clone has a handful of counts. The chain has TRBV5-6 and TRBJ2-1; TRBD1 agrees at 9 bases. After removal of 2 bases from V and 7 bases from J, the junction contained 10 bases not matched to a gene. Per the germline V gene, CDR1 is SGHDT and CDR2 is YYEEEE. CDR3 length equals 16 residues. This CDR3 reads CASSFRPGQGMNEQFF. The CDR3 bases are TGTGCCAGCAGCTTTCGGCCGGGACAGGGAATGAATGAGCAGTTCTTC.

This clone was detected a few times. The V call is TRBV7-2, the J call TRBJ1-1, with D possibly being TRBD1 (5 bases). Germline values: CDR1 SGHTA, CDR2 FQGNSA. Trimming stripped 5 bases from V and 1 base from J, with 14 bases between. The CDR3 extends over 15 amino acids. CDR3 amino acids: CASSRGFGPNTEAFF. The CDR3 coding sequence is TGTGCCAGCAGCCGGGGGTTCGGGCCGAACACTGAAGCTTTCTTT.

The chain has TRBV5-5 and TRBJ2-7, with D perhaps matching TRBD2 (5 bases). Trimming removed 7 bases from V and 1 base from J, with 12 bases in between. Germline CDR1 and CDR2: SGHKS and YYEKEE (reference sequence). CDR3 length: 13 amino acids. CDR3 DNA sequence: TGTGCCAGCTCGATTCGGGGATCCTACGAGCAGTACTTC. Translation gives CASSIRGSYEQYF. The full variable domain, rest sourced from reference TRBV5-5 and TRBJ2-7, is DAGVTQSPTHLIKTRGQQVTLRCSPISGHKSVSWYQQVLGQGPQFIFQYYEKEERGRGNFPDRFSARQFPNYSSELNVNALLLGDSALYLCASSIRGSYEQYFGPGTRLTVT.

The chain employs TRBV13 and TRBJ1-2, with 10 bases lining up with TRBD1. The CDR3 has 16 residues. The V and J ends lost 0 bases and 2 bases, in that order; junction bases with no gene match: 3. Germline CDR1 is PRHDT and CDR2 is FYEKMQ (reference sequence). The CDR3 loop reads CASSLGRTGGNYGYTF. The DNA for the CDR3 is TGTGCCAGCAGCTTAGGGCGGACAGGGGGAAACTATGGCTACACCTTC.

This clone was detected only a few times. The chain is built from TRBV9 and TRBJ1-6, with D possibly matching TRBD1 (6 bases). Germline assignment: CDR1 SGDLS and CDR2 YYNGEE. Trimming stripped 1 base from V and 10 bases from J, with 6 bases between. The CDR3 spans 12 residues. CDR3 in amino acids: CASSVQGSPLHF. The CDR3 DNA sequence: TGTGCCAGCAGCGTACAGGGGTCACCCCTCCACTTT. The full variable domain, rest sourced from reference TRBV9 and TRBJ1-6, is DSGVTQTPKHLITATGQRVTLRCSPRSGDLSVYWYQQSLDQGLQFLIQYYNGEERAKGNILERFSAQQFPDLHSELNLSSLELGDSALYFCASSVQGSPLHFGNGTRLTVT.